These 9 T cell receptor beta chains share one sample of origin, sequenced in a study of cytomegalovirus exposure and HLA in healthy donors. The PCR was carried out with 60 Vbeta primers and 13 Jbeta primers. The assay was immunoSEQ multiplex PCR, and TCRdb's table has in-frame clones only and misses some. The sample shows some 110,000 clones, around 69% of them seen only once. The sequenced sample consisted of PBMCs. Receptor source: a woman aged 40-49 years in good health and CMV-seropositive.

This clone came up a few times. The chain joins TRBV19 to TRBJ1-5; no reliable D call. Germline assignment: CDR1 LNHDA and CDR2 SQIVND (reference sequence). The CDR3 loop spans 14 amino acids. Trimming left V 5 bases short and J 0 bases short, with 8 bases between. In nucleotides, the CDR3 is TGTGCCAGTAGTGAGTCACCTAGCAATCAGCCCCAGCATTTT. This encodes CASSESPSNQPQHF. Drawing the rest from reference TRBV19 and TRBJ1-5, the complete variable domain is DGGITQSPKYLFRKEGQNVTLSCEQNLNHDAMYWYRQDPGQGLRLIYYSQIVNDFQKGDIAEGYSVSREKKESFPLTVTSAQKNPTAFYLCASSESPSNQPQHFGDGTRLSIL.

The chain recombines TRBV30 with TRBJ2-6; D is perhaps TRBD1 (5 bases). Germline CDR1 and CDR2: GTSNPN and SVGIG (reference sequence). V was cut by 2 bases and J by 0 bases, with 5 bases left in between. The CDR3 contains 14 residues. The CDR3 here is CAWSRGSGANVLTF. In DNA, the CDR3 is TGTGCCTGGAGTAGGGGCTCTGGGGCCAACGTCCTGACTTTC.

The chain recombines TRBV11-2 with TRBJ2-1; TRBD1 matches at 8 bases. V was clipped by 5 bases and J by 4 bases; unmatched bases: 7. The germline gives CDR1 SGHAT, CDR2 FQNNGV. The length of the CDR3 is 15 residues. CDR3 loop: CASSQNRGEYNEQFF. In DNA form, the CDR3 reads TGTGCCAGCAGCCAAAACAGGGGGGAATACAATGAGCAGTTCTTC.

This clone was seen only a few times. CDR3 DNA sequence: TGTGCCAGCAGCTTACAAGGGGGGGATCAGCCCCAGCATTTT. Amino acids: CASSLQGGDQPQHF. The J gene is TRBJ1-5, the V gene TRBV7-7; the D gene is possibly TRBD1 (6 bases). This CDR3 has 14 amino acids. Trimming took 2 bases from V and 5 from J, leaving 10 bases between them. CDR1 and CDR2 from the germline V gene are SSHAT and FNYEAQ (reference sequence).

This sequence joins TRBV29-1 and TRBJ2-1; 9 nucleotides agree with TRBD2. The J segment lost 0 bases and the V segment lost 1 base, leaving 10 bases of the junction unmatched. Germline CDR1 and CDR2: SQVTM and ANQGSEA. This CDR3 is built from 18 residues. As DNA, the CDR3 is TGCAGCGTTGAAGGGTTAGCGGGGGCAAGCCGCTCCTACAATGAGCAGTTCTTC. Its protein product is CSVEGLAGASRSYNEQFF.

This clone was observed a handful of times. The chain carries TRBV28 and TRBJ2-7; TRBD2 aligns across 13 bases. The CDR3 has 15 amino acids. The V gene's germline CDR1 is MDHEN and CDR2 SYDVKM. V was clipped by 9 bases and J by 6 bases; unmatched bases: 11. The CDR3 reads CASLTSGGHTSEQYF. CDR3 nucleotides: TGTGCCAGTCTGACTAGCGGGGGGCACACGTCCGAGCAGTACTTC.

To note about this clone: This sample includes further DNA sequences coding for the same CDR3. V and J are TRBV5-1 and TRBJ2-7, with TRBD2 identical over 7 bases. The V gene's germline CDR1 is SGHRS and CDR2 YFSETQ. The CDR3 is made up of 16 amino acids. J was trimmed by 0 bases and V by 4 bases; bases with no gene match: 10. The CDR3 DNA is TGCGCCAGCAGCGGGGGACTATCGGAAAGCTCCTACGAGCAGTACTTC. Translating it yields CASSGGLSESSYEQYF.

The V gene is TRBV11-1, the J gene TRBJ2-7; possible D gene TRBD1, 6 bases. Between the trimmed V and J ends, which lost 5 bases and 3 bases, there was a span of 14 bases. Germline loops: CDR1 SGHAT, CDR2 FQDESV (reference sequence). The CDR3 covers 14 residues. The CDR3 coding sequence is TGTGCCAGCAGCAAAAGGGACACGTACTACGAGCAGTACTTC. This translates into CASSKRDTYYEQYF.

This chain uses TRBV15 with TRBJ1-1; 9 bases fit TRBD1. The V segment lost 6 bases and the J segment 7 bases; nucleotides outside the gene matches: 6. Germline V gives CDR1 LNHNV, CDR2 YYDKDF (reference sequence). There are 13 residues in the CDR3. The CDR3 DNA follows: TGTGCCACCAGTAGGACAGGGGCGGGTGAAGCTTTCTTT. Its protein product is CATSRTGAGEAFF.